This T cell receptor (beta chain) is drawn from a study of identical twins. Regarding the study as a whole: Clonotypes of the beta chain that were abundant in cord blood carried fewer insertions (memory repertoires showed none). Zero-insertion results could be subject to partial confounding by invariant MAIT and iNKT cells.

This clonotype has a handful of counts. As yet, its antigen is unknown. TCRdb recomputed calls from the 5' RACE reads with MiXCR, one row per CDR3 protein. The sample holds some 500,000 distinct CDR3 sequences, under 25% seen once. Trimming took 2 bases from V and 5 from J; bases not matched to a gene: 5. CDR1 SGHTA and CDR2 FQGNSA come from the germline V gene. The CDR3 is made up of 14 amino acids. These data are also associated with another study on T cells expressing NK-cell markers. That work contributes: An anti-gamma-delta TCR antibody confined sorting to alpha-beta TCR T cells across several of the experiments.

The receptor's source is a woman between 18 and 29 years old in good health. Sequenced sample: CD4+ T cells sorted from blood. The gene calls are TRBV7-2 and TRBJ2-7, with 8 bases fitting TRBD2. The CDR3 spells CASSLQAGANEQYF. Here the CDR3 DNA reads TGTGCCAGCAGCTTACAAGCGGGAGCAAACGAGCAGTACTTC. Variable domain in full (rest from reference TRBV7-2 and TRBJ2-7): GAGVSQSPSNKVTEKGKDVELRCDPISGHTALYWYRQSLGQGLEFLIYFQGNSAPDKSGLPSDRFSAERTGGSVSTLTIQRTQQEDSAVYLCASSLQAGANEQYFGPGTRLTVT.